The 16 T cell receptor beta chains listed next were all sequenced from one sample in a study of T cell responses to AZD1222 COVID-19 vaccine. Some clones are missing from TCRdb's copy, which holds only in-frame ones; the method was immunoSEQ multiplex PCR. The data contain over 150,000 clones, approximately 90% of them singletons. The sample in question was peripheral blood, obtained on day 0 of AZD1222 vaccination. The receptors come from an adult in good health.

This clone was counted between two and nine times. The chain combines TRBV19 with TRBJ1-5, with TRBD1 identical over 8 bases. After removal of 7 bases from V and 3 bases from J, the junction contained 8 bases not matched to a gene. The length of the CDR3 is 15 residues. Germline loops: CDR1 LNHDA, CDR2 SQIVND (reference sequence). The CDR3 loop reads CASIKQGEVNQPQHF. The DNA of the CDR3 is TGTGCCAGTATTAAACAGGGGGAGGTCAATCAGCCCCAGCATTTT.

There are a few counts of this clone. This chain links TRBV18 with TRBJ2-1; TRBD2 might be the D (6 bases). The CDR3 sequence is 14 residues long. In germline, CDR1 is KGHSH, CDR2 LQKENI. V shed 2 bases and J shed 2 bases, with 7 bases lying between them. Here the CDR3 DNA reads TGTGCCAGCTCACCAGGGGAGGCCTACAATGAGCAGTTCTTC. It yields the protein CASSPGEAYNEQFF.

In this sample, this clone turned up a few times. The chain couples TRBV4-1 to TRBJ1-2; D gene unclear. Trimming took off 0 bases at V and 3 bases at J, with 11 bases between the two ends. CDR1 is MGHRA and CDR2 is YSYEKL in the germline V gene. The length of the CDR3 is 15 residues. The DNA of the CDR3 is TGCGCCAGCAGCCAAGAGGTGGTAACCTACTATGGCTACACCTTC. It yields the protein CASSQEVVTYYGYTF.

The V and J genes are TRBV28 and TRBJ1-4; no definite D call. The V end lost 7 bases, the J end lost 4 bases, and 13 bases lay between the germline ends. Germline V CDR1 and CDR2: MDHEN, SYDVKM. The CDR3 spans 14 residues. The CDR3 protein is CASTQTWFNEKLFF. CDR3 coding DNA: TGTGCCAGCACCCAGACGTGGTTTAATGAAAAACTGTTTTTT. The entire variable domain, with the rest obtained from reference TRBV28 and TRBJ1-4, is as follows: DVKVTQSSRYLVKRTGEKVFLECVQDMDHENMFWYRQDPGLGLRLIYFSYDVKMKEKGDIPEGYSVSREKKERFSLILESASTNQTSMYLCASTQTWFNEKLFFGSGTQLSVL.

The gene calls are TRBV6-5 and TRBJ2-5, with D possibly matching TRBD1 (6 bases). CDR1 and CDR2 from the germline V gene are MNHEY and SVGAGI. This CDR3 region has 14 residues. Between the trimmed V and J ends, which lost 8 bases and 4 bases, there was a span of 17 bases. CDR3 region: CASLDRYLRETQYF. As DNA, the CDR3 is TGTGCCAGCCTCGACAGGTACCTCCGAGAGACCCAGTACTTC.

This chain uses TRBV3-1 (or the pseudogene TRBV3-2) with TRBJ2-1; 11 nucleotides align to TRBD2. This CDR3 contains 15 residues. The junction had 9 bases not matched to a gene; V was cut back by 6 bases and J by 8 bases. The germline V gene has CDR1 LGHDT and CDR2 YNNKEL (reference sequence). CDR3 sequence (DNA): TGTGCCAGCAGGGATAAACTAGCGGGAGTCTATGAGCAGTTCTTC. It translates to CASRDKLAGVYEQFF.

This CDR3 reads CASRLGGRICSGFSTDTQYF. CDR3 DNA: TGTGCAAGTCGCTTAGGGGGTAGGATCTGTAGCGGATTTAGCACAGATACGCAGTATTTT. V and J are TRBV12-2 and TRBJ2-3; the table's D call, TRBD2, has no DNA check behind it. TRBV12-2 is labeled a pseudogene. CDR3 length: 20 residues.

The V and J genes are TRBV18 and TRBJ1-2; D is ambiguous. Germline V gives CDR1 KGHSH, CDR2 LQKENI. This CDR3 is built from 12 residues. V gave up 1 base and J gave up 8 bases, with 8 bases separating them. The CDR3 DNA follows: TGTGCCAGCTCACCACTGACACAAGGCTACACCTTC. It specifies CASSPLTQGYTF.

CDR3 region: CASSEGRGRLFF. The CDR3 DNA sequence: TGCGCCAGCAGTGAGGGCAGGGGGCGACTGTTTTTT. The chain combines TRBV10-1 with TRBJ2-2; 8 nucleotides agree with TRBD1. CDR1 WNHNN and CDR2 SYGVQD come from the germline V gene (reference sequence). Trimming took 2 bases from V and 14 from J; bases not matched to a gene: 4. The CDR3 runs 12 residues.

This clone was counted a single time. This sequence joins TRBV2 and TRBJ1-6, with D possibly TRBD1 on 5 matching bases. Germline loops: CDR1 SNHLY, CDR2 FYNNEI. This CDR3 spans 13 amino acids. The V end was cut by 11 bases, the J end by 4 bases, with 12 bases between. The CDR3 loop reads CAGSGTYNSPLHF. The CDR3 region has the DNA TGTGCCGGTTCCGGGACGTATAATTCACCCCTCCACTTT.

The J gene is TRBJ1-3, the V gene TRBV2; no firm D call. The CDR3 runs 16 residues. Trimming stripped 2 bases from V and 4 bases from J, with 15 bases between. Per the germline V gene, CDR1 is SNHLY and CDR2 is FYNNEI. The CDR3 loop is CASSERRVSRGNTIYF. In DNA form, the CDR3 reads TGTGCCAGCAGTGAACGGAGGGTATCACGAGGAAACACCATATATTTT.

The rearrangement links TRBV3-1 (or the pseudogene TRBV3-2) to TRBJ1-4; TRBD1 matches 8 bases. The CDR3 has 18 amino acids. J lost 3 bases, V lost 5 bases, and 14 bases had no gene match. Germline V lookup: CDR1 LGHDT, CDR2 YNNKEL (reference sequence). The CDR3 spells CASSEQYAGGFSNEKLFF. The CDR3 nucleotides read TGTGCCAGCAGCGAGCAATACGCAGGGGGCTTTTCTAATGAAAAACTGTTTTTT.

This chain links TRBV7-2 with TRBJ2-1, with TRBD2 matching 13 bases. The CDR3 runs to 14 residues. V lost 4 bases, J lost 11 bases, and 5 bases stayed unmatched. CDR1 SGHTA and CDR2 FQGNSA come from the germline V gene. CDR3 sequence reads: CASSSWTSGSQQFF. DNA for the CDR3: TGTGCCAGCAGCTCCTGGACTAGCGGGAGCCAGCAGTTCTTC.

The J gene is TRBJ1-5, the V gene TRBV2; TRBD1 matches 9 bases. The CDR3 is 15 amino acids. Germline trimming cut 5 bases from V and 7 bases from J; bases unmatched to any gene: 9. Per the germline V gene, CDR1 is SNHLY and CDR2 is FYNNEI. CDR3 coding DNA: TGTGCCAGCAGTCCGGACAGGGGCTCCGGGCAGCCCCAGCATTTT. Encoded protein: CASSPDRGSGQPQHF.

This clone was counted once. The rearrangement links TRBV30 to TRBJ1-2; tentative D call: TRBD1 (6 bases). The CDR3 runs to 12 residues. Germline V gene sequence: CDR1 GTSNPN, CDR2 SVGIG (reference sequence). V shed 7 bases and J shed 5 bases, with 14 bases lying between them. CDR3 in amino acids: CAFSPRGYGYTF. DNA for the CDR3: TGTGCCTTTTCCCCAAGGGGGTATGGCTACACCTTC.

The V and J genes are TRBV18 and TRBJ1-2; TRBD1 agrees at 9 bases. CDR3 length: 14 residues. Germline V lookup: CDR1 KGHSH, CDR2 LQKENI. V dropped 0 bases and J dropped 6; count of bases not matched to a gene: 2. CDR3 residues: CASSPPGTGNGYTF. CDR3 DNA: TGTGCCAGCTCACCACCGGGGACAGGGAATGGCTACACCTTC.